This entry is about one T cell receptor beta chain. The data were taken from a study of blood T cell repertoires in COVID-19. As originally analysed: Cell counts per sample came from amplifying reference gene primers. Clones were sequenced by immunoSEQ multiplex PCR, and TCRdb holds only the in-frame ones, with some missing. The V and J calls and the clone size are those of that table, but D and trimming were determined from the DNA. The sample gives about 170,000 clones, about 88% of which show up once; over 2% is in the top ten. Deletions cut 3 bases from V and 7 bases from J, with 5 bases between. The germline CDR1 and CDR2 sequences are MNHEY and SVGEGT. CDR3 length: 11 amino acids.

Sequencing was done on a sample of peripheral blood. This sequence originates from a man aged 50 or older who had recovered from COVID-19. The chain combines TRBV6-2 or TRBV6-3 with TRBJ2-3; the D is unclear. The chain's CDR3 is CASSYQNTQYF. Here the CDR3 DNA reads TGTGCCAGCAGTTATCAAAATACGCAGTATTTT.